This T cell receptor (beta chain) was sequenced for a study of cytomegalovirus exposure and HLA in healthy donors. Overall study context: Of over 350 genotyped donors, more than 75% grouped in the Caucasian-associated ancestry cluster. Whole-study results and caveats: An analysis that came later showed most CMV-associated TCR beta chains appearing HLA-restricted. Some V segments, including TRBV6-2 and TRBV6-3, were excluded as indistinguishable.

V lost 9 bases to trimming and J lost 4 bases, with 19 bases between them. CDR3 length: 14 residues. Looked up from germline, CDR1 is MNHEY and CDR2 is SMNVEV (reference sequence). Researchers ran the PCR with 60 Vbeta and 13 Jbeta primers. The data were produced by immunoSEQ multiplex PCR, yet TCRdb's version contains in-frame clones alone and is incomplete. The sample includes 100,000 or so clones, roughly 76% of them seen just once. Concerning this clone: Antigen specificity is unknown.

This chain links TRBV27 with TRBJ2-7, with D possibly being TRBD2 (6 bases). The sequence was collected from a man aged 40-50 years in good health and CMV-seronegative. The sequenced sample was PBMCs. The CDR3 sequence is CASSSRRGLYEQYV. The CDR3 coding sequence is TGTGCCAGTAGCTCCCGCCGAGGACTATACGAGCAGTACGTC.